The clone carrying this T cell receptor beta chain was recorded a few times. Its specificity is not known. The trim removed 7 bases at V and 6 bases at J, leaving 10 bases unmatched. This CDR3 region has 15 residues. The germline gives CDR1 SNHLY, CDR2 FYNNEI. Individual cDNA molecules were tagged with unique molecular identifiers. MiXCR was run by TCRdb on the 5' RACE reads, yielding one entry per CDR3 protein. The table shows more than 45,000 distinct CDR3 sequences, with less than 9.5% occurring only once. These data originate in a study of early T cells in non-severe SARS-CoV-2 infection. Across the whole study: The input, bulk RNA from unsorted whole blood, was sequenced, and chains were unpaired.

Study findings and constraints: VDJdb matching skewed toward anti-spike CD8 responses, missing private and CD4 specificities.

This clonotype was obtained from an adult who was a healthcare worker with PCR-confirmed SARS-CoV-2 infection or an uninfected control (not recorded which). The sample comprised whole blood. The chain recombines TRBV2 with TRBJ1-4, with TRBD1 matching 8 bases. This chain's CDR3 is CASTLGQGRYEKLFF. DNA of the CDR3: TGTGCCAGCACCTTAGGACAGGGCCGATATGAAAAACTGTTTTTT.